This paragraph covers one T cell receptor beta chain sequence. The antigen is unknown. The CDR3 totals 14 residues. Between the trimmed V and J ends, which lost 6 bases and 6 bases, there was a span of 15 bases. Germline CDR1 and CDR2: SGHDT and YYEEEE. These data are taken from a study of cytomegalovirus exposure and HLA in healthy donors. General study points: In a later analysis, several top co-occurrence clusters appeared linked to parvovirus B19, influenza, CMV and Epstein-Barr virus.

The PCR had 60 Vbeta and 13 Jbeta primers. Generated by immunoSEQ multiplex PCR, the TCRdb table keeps only in-frame clones and is missing some. The sample has 200,000 to 250,000 clones; 65% to 80% are singletons. The sequenced sample was PBMCs. The V and J genes are TRBV5-6 and TRBJ2-2, with a tentative D call TRBD1 (6 bases). The receptor was isolated from a man over 45 in good health and CMV-seronegative. The CDR3 sequence is CASKLRGSAGELFF. The DNA of the CDR3 is TGTGCCAGCAAACTCAGGGGTTCGGCCGGGGAGCTGTTTTTT. The full variable domain, completed using reference TRBV5-6 and TRBJ2-2, is DAGVTQSPTHLIKTRGQQVTLRCSPKSGHDTVSWYQQALGQGPQFIFQYYEEEERQRGNFPDRFSGHQFPNYSSELNVNALLLGDSALYLCASKLRGSAGELFFGEGSRLTVL.